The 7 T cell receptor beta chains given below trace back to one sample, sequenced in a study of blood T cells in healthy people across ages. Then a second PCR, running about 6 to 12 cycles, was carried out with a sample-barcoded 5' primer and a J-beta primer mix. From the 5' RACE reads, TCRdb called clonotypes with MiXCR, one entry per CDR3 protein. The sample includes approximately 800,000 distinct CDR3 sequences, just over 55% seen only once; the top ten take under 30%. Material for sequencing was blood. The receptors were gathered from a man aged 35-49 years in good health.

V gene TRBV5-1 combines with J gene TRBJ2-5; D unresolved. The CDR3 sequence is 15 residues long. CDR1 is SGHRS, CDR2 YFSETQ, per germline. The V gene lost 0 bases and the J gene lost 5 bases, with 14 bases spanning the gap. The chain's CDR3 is CASSLASAALETQYF. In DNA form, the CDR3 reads TGCGCCAGCAGCTTGGCCTCAGCAGCGCTCGAGACCCAGTACTTC.

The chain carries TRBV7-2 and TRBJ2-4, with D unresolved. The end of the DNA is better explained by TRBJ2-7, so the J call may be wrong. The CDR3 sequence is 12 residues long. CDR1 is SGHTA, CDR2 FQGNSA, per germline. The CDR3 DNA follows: TGTGCCAGCAGCCGACAAAACTACGAGCAGTACTTC. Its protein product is CASSRQNYEQYF.

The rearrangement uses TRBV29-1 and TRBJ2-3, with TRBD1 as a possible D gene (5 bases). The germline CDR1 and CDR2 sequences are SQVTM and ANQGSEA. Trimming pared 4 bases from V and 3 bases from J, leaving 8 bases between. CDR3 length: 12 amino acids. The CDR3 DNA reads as TGCAGCGTTGCCAGGGCGACAGATACGCAGTATTTT. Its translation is CSVARATDTQYF.

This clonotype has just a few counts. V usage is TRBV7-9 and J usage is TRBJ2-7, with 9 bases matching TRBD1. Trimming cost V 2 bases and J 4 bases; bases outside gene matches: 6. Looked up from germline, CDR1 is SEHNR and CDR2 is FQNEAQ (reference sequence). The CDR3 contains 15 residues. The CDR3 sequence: CASSLSGTGRYEQYF. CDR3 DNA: TGTGCCAGCAGCTTAAGCGGGACAGGGAGGTACGAGCAGTACTTC.

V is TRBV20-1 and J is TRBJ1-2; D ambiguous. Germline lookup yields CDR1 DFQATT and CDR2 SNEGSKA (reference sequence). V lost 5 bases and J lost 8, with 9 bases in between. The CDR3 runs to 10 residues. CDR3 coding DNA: TGCAGTGCTCGAGGTGGGGGCTACACCTTC. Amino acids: CSARGGGYTF.

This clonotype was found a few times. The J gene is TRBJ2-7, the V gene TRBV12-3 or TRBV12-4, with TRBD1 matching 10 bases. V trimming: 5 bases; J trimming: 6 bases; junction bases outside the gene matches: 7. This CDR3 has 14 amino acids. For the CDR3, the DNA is TGTGCCAGCAGTCCTCGGGACAGGGGTGGCGAGCAGTACTTC. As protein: CASSPRDRGGEQYF.

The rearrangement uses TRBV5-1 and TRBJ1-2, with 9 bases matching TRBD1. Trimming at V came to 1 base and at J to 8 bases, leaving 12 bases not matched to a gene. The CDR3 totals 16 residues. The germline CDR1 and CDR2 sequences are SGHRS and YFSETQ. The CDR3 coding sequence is TGCGCCAGCAGCTTGAGGGGACAGGGTTTCGGTAGCGGCTACACCTTC. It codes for CASSLRGQGFGSGYTF.